Sequencing of this T cell receptor beta chain was carried out in a study of T cell changes during pregnancy in multiple sclerosis. CDR1 is PRHDT, CDR2 FYEKMQ, per germline (reference sequence). The V gene lost 5 bases and the J gene lost 2 bases, with 13 bases spanning the gap. CDR3 length equals 14 residues. Assay: immunoSEQ multiplex PCR; the TCRdb copy retains only in-frame clones and omits some. The sample holds approximately 37,000 clones; 90% to 95% are singletons and the top ten take roughly 1.7%. This TCR was sampled from a female donor with multiple sclerosis, enrolled in a pregnancy study. This sequence joins TRBV13 and TRBJ2-7, with D possibly being TRBD2 (7 bases). Specimen: peripheral blood, collected in the third trimester of pregnancy. This CDR3 is CASSGGGGPYEQYF. CDR3 bases: TGTGCCAGCAGCGGTGGGGGGGGGCCCTACGAGCAGTACTTC.